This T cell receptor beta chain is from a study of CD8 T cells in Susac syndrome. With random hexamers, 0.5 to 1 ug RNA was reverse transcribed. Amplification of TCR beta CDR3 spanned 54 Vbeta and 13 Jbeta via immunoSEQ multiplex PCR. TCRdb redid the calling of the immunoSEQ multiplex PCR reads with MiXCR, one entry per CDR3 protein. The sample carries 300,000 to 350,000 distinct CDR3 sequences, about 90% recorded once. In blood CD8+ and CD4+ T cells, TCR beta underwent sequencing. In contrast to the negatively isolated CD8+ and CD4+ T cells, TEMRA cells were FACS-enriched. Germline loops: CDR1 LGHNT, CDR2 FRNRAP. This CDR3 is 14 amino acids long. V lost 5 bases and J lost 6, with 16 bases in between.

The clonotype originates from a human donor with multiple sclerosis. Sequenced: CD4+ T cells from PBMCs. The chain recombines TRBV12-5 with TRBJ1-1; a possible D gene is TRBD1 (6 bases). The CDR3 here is CASGPPQGYPEAFF. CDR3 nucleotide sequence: TGTGCTAGTGGTCCGCCTCAGGGGTACCCTGAAGCTTTCTTT. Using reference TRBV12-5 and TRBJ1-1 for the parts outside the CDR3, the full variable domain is DARVTQTPRHKVTEMGQEVTMRCQPILGHNTVFWYRQTMMQGLELLAYFRNRAPLDDSGMPKDRFSAEMPDATLATLKIQPSEPRDSAVYFCASGPPQGYPEAFFGQGTRLTVV.